Listed below are T cell receptor beta chains from one sample, sequenced in a study of T cell changes during pregnancy in multiple sclerosis. Generated by immunoSEQ multiplex PCR, the TCRdb table keeps only in-frame clones and is missing some. Altogether about 50,000 clones are present, 92% being singletons, with the ten largest covering about 0.28%. The sample here was CD4+ T cells from peripheral blood mononuclear cells, taken in the second trimester of pregnancy. All receptors come from a female donor with multiple sclerosis, enrolled in a pregnancy study. The CDR3 runs from the conserved cysteine through the conserved F or W. D genes are given only for firm matches. Clone size is given for some rows only: seen once, a few or many times, or a class if the clone is expanded.

D: TRBD1; J: TRBJ2-5; V: TRBV6-1; size: few; DNA: TGTGCCAGCAGTGGGGGATCAACAGGGGACAAGACCCAGTACTTC; CDR3: CASSGGSTGDKTQYF
D: TRBD1; J: TRBJ1-1; V: TRBV6-5; size: .; DNA: TGTGCCAGCAGCCACAGGGGCCCGAACACTGAAGCTTTCTTT; CDR3: CASSHRGPNTEAFF
D: .; J: TRBJ2-7; V: TRBV7-3; size: .; DNA: TGTGCCAGCAGCTCGAACACCGTTTTACCTCGCTTC; CDR3: CASSSNTVLPRF
D: .; J: TRBJ2-1; V: TRBV19; size: once; DNA: TGTGCCAGCTCGAGTCGGGGACATTCGATTGGGCAGTTCTTC; CDR3: CASSSRGHSIGQFF
D: TRBD1; J: TRBJ2-2; V: TRBV10-3; size: once; DNA: TGTGCCACCAGGGGACAGGGGGTCACCGGGGAGCTGTTTTTT; CDR3: CATRGQGVTGELFF
D: TRBD1; J: TRBJ2-1; V: TRBV19; size: .; DNA: TGTGCCAGTAACTACAGGGGCGATGAGCAGTTCTTC; CDR3: CASNYRGDEQFF
D: .; J: TRBJ2-7; V: TRBV7-8; size: .; DNA: TGTGCCAGCAGCTTAGCGCTAAGCGCACAGCAGTACTTC; CDR3: CASSLALSAQQYF
D: TRBD1; J: TRBJ2-2; V: TRBV5-8; size: .; DNA: TGTGCCAGCAGCTCTCTGGGACAGGGTCGGAACACCGGGGAGCTGTTTTTT; CDR3: CASSSLGQGRNTGELFF
D: .; J: TRBJ2-2; V: TRBV7-2; size: .; DNA: TGTGCCAGCAGCTTAGAGGGGATCGGGGAGCTGTTTTTT; CDR3: CASSLEGIGELFF
D: TRBD1; J: TRBJ2-2; V: TRBV7-2; size: few; DNA: TGTGCCAGCAGCTCAGGACAGGGGGCTTTCACCGGGGAGCTGTTTTTT; CDR3: CASSSGQGAFTGELFF
D: TRBD1; J: TRBJ1-2; V: TRBV28; size: .; DNA: TGTGCCAGCAGTTATGGGGGACAGGTCCTAGCTAACTATGGCTACACCTTC; CDR3: CASSYGGQVLANYGYTF
D: .; J: TRBJ1-1; V: TRBV2; size: .; DNA: TGTGCCAGGCTCTCCCTTAGACAGGCTGAAGCTTTCTTT; CDR3: CARLSLRQAEAFF
D: .; J: TRBJ1-6; V: TRBV19; size: few; DNA: TGTGCCAGTAGTATAGATCTCGGGGAAGACGCCTGGAATTCACCCCTCCACTTT; CDR3: CASSIDLGEDAWNSPLHF
D: .; J: TRBJ1-6; V: TRBV5-1; size: .; DNA: TGCGCCAGCAGGACGGAGAGCTCCTATAATTCACCCCTCCACTTT; CDR3: CASRTESSYNSPLHF
D: TRBD1; J: TRBJ2-7; V: TRBV4-1; size: .; DNA: TGCGCCAGCAGCCAAGTTCGGGGTACAGGGGACCCCTACGAGCAGTACTTC; CDR3: CASSQVRGTGDPYEQYF
D: .; J: TRBJ2-1; V: TRBV9; size: once; DNA: TGTGCCAGCAGCGTTACAGGGACCCACAATGAGCAGTTCTTC; CDR3: CASSVTGTHNEQFF
D: TRBD1; J: TRBJ2-7; V: TRBV5-1; size: .; DNA: TGCGCCAGCAGTTCCCCAGGGGGCGTCGAGGTTCGCGAGCAGTACTTC; CDR3: CASSSPGGVEVREQYF
D: TRBD2; J: TRBJ2-1; V: TRBV6-1; size: once; DNA: TGTGCCAGCAGTATCGAGCGGGGGGGGCACAATGAGCAGTTCTTC; CDR3: CASSIERGGHNEQFF
D: .; J: TRBJ2-7; V: TRBV6-1; size: once; DNA: TGTGCCAGCAGTGAAGCTAGCGGCGGTACCTACGAGCAGTACTTC; CDR3: CASSEASGGTYEQYF
D: .; J: TRBJ1-4; V: TRBV11-2; size: .; DNA: TGTGCCAGCAGCTTGGGGCGGGGGCAGTTTAATGAAAAACTGTTTTTT; CDR3: CASSLGRGQFNEKLFF
D: TRBD1; J: TRBJ2-7; V: TRBV19; size: .; DNA: TGTGCCAGTAGTAACAGCCGGGACAGGTCCTACGAGCAGTACTTC; CDR3: CASSNSRDRSYEQYF
D: TRBD2; J: TRBJ2-3; V: TRBV9; size: .; DNA: TGTGCCAGCAGCGTAGGAACTAGCGGGGGAGGGAAACCGTATTTT; CDR3: CASSVGTSGGGKPYF
D: TRBD2; J: TRBJ2-1; V: TRBV5-1; size: .; DNA: TGCGCCAGCAGCCTAAGCGGGAGCTCCTACAATGAGCAGTTCTTC; CDR3: CASSLSGSSYNEQFF
D: .; J: TRBJ1-5; V: TRBV10-1; size: .; DNA: TGCGCCAGCAGAGGCAGGGTGAGCGACATAGGGTCTGGACAGCCCCAGCATTTT; CDR3: CASRGRVSDIGSGQPQHF